The TCR beta chain described here comes from a study of radiotherapy plus CTLA-4 blockade in lung cancer. Libraries were prepared by immunoSEQ multiplex PCR; TCRdb keeps only in-frame clonotypes and omits some of them. This sample has 85,000 to 130,000 clones, with about 84% found just once. General study points: Once radiotherapy plus ipilimumab had been given, TCR clones derived from tumor expanded in blood.

A note on this clone: What it recognizes is unknown.

There are 15 residues in the CDR3. Trimming stripped 4 bases from V and 3 bases from J, with 15 bases between. Germline CDR1 and CDR2: SGHNT and YYREEE (reference sequence). The V gene is TRBV5-4, the J gene TRBJ2-3; D gene ambiguous. The material was peripheral blood, obtained from a patient treated with radiotherapy plus ipilimumab. The sequence derives from a human donor with non-small cell lung cancer that progressed on radiotherapy plus ipilimumab. Some clones in this sample may be carry-over from other donors' samples. CDR3 sequence: CASSPSGTGTDTQYF. The CDR3 bases are TGTGCCAGCAGCCCTTCCGGAACCGGTACAGATACGCAGTATTTT.